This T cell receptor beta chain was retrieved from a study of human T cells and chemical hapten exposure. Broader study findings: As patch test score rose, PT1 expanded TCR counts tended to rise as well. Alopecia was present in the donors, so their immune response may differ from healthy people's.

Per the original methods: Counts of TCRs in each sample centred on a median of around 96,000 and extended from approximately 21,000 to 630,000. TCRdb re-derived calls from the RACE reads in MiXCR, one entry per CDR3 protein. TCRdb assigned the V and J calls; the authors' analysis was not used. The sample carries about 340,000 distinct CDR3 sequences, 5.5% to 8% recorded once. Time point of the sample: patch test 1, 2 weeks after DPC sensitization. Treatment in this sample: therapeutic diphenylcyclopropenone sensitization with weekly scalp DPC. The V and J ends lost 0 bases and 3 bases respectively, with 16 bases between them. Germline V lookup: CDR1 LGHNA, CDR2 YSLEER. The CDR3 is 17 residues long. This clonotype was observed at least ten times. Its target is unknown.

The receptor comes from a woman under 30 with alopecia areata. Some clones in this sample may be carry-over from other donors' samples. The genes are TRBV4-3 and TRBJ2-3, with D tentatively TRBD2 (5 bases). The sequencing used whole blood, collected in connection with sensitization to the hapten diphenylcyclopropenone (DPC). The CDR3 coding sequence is TGCGCCAGCAGCCAAGATCCAATCGGCGGGTTGACAGATACGCAGTATTTT. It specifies CASSQDPIGGLTDTQYF.